Each of the 9 T cell receptor beta chains below was sequenced from the same sample in a study of cytomegalovirus exposure and HLA in healthy donors. Vbeta (60) and Jbeta (13) primers were used in the PCR. TCRdb's copy holds only in-frame clones and misses some; the assay was immunoSEQ multiplex PCR. The sample lists about 250,000 clones; just over 70% were seen once. The material sequenced was PBMCs. The receptors here all came from a female donor in good health and CMV-seronegative.

V and J are TRBV6-4 and TRBJ2-1, with 11 bases aligning to TRBD2. V was clipped by 4 bases and J by 7 bases; unmatched bases: 6. Looked up from germline, CDR1 is MRHNA and CDR2 is SNTAGT. The CDR3 sequence is 15 residues long. This CDR3 reads CASSVTSGSQNEQFF. DNA of the CDR3: TGTGCCAGCAGTGTCACTAGCGGGAGTCAGAATGAGCAGTTCTTC.

The V and J genes are TRBV25-1 and TRBJ2-7; D is undetermined. The CDR3 totals 11 residues. The germline V gene has CDR1 MGHDK and CDR2 SYGVNS. Trimming took 5 bases from V and 4 from J, leaving 6 bases between them. CDR3 bases: TGTGCCAGCAGTCTACTTTACGAGCAGTACTTC. As protein: CASSLLYEQYF.

The CDR3 DNA sequence: TGCAGTGCTATCAATCGGGAGACCCAGTACTTC. This codes for CSAINRETQYF. The chain uses TRBV20-1 and TRBJ2-5; D is unclear. Germline lookup yields CDR1 DFQATT and CDR2 SNEGSKA (reference sequence). V shed 4 bases and J shed 5 bases, with 8 bases lying between them. This CDR3 spans 11 amino acids.

The chain has TRBV7-2 and TRBJ2-5; maybe TRBD2 (6 bases). TRBJ2-7 explains the end of the DNA better; the J call may be wrong. The CDR3 spans 15 residues. From germline, CDR1 is SGHTA and CDR2 FQGNSA. The CDR3 DNA reads TGTGCCAGTAGCCTTGCACTAGCCACTACCTACGAGCAGTACTTC. Protein sequence: CASSLALATTYEQYF.

With respect to this clone: Other DNA sequences in the same sample also yield this CDR3. The V call is TRBV5-1, the J call TRBJ2-1; 8 bases are shared with TRBD1. V was pared by 0 bases and J by 4 bases, with 0 bases of the junction left unmatched. The CDR3 is 14 residues long. CDR1 is SGHRS, CDR2 YFSETQ, per germline. The DNA of the CDR3 is TGCGCCAGCAGCTTGGGACAGGGGTACAATGAGCAGTTCTTC. The encoded protein is CASSLGQGYNEQFF.

The J gene is TRBJ2-7, the V gene TRBV5-1; 8 bases fit TRBD2. The CDR3 has 15 residues. Trimming removed 5 bases from V and 0 bases from J; junction bases left unmatched: 7. Germline-derived CDR1 and CDR2 are SGHRS and YFSETQ. CDR3 DNA sequence: TGCGCCAGCAGACCGGGGGGGGAAACCTCCTACGAGCAGTACTTC. Translating it yields CASRPGGETSYEQYF. The full variable domain, in which reference TRBV5-1 and TRBJ2-7 provide the parts outside the CDR3, is KAGVTQTPRYLIKTRGQQVTLSCSPISGHRSVSWYQQTPGQGLQFLFEYFSETQRNKGNFPGRFSGRQFSNSRSEMNVSTLELGDSALYLCASRPGGETSYEQYFGPGTRLTVT.

This chain links TRBV18 with TRBJ1-5; D perhaps matches TRBD1 (5 bases). The CDR3 has 17 residues. Germline V gives CDR1 KGHSH, CDR2 LQKENI. V was clipped by 2 bases and J by 2 bases, with 16 bases between them. CDR3: CASSPAVQTRGNQPQHF. CDR3 DNA sequence: TGTGCCAGCTCACCAGCGGTCCAGACCAGGGGCAATCAGCCCCAGCATTTT.

The chain has TRBV6-5 and TRBJ2-7; 7 bases match TRBD1. The germline gives CDR1 MNHEY, CDR2 SVGAGI. This CDR3 has 14 residues. Trimming at V came to 5 bases and at J to 2 bases, leaving 6 bases not matched to a gene. CDR3 residues: CASSLRDSPYEQYF. The CDR3 DNA reads as TGTGCCAGCAGTCTCCGGGACAGCCCCTACGAGCAGTACTTC.

The CDR3 here is CASHPGQPNQPQHF. The DNA of the CDR3 is TGTGCCAGCCACCCTGGACAGCCTAATCAGCCCCAGCATTTT. This sequence joins TRBV28 and TRBJ1-5, with D perhaps TRBD1 (6 bases). This CDR3 contains 14 residues. V shed 8 bases and J shed 4 bases, with 15 bases lying between them. Germline CDR1 MDHEN, CDR2 SYDVKM.